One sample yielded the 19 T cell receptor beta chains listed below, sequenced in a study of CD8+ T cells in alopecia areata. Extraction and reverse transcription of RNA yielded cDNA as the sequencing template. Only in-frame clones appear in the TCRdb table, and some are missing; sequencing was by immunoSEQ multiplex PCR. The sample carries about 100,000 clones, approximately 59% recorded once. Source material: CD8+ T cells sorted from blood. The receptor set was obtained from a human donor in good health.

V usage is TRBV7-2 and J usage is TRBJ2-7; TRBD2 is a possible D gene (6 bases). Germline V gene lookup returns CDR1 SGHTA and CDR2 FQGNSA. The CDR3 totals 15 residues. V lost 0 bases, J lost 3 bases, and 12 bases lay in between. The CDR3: CASSLAGGVVYEQYF. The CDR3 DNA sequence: TGTGCCAGCAGCTTAGCAGGCGGGGTAGTCTACGAGCAGTACTTC.

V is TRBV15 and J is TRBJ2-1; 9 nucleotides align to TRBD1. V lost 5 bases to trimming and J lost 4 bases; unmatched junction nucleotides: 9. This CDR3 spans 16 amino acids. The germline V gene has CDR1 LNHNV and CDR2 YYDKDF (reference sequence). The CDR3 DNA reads TGTGCCACCAGCCGACCCGGGACAGGGAAATACAATGAGCAGTTCTTC. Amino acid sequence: CATSRPGTGKYNEQFF.

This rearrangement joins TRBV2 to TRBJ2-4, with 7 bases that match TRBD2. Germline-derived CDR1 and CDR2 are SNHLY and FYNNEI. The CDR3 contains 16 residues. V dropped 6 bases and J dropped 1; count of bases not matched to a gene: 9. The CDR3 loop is CASSLPGGLAKNIQYF. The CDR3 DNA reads TGTGCCAGCAGCCTCCCGGGGGGTCTCGCCAAAAACATTCAGTACTTC.

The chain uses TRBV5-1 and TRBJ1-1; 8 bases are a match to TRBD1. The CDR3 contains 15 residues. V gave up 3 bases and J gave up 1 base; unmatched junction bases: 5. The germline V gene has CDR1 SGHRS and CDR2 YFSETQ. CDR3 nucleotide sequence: TGCGCCAGCAGCTACAGGACAGGGAAGAACACTGAAGCTTTCTTT. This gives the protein CASSYRTGKNTEAFF.

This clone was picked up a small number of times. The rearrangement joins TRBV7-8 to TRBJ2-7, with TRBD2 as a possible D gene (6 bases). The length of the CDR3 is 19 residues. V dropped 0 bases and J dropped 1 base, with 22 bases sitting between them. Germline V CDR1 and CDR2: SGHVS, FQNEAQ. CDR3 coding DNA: TGTGCCAGCAGCTTAGCGCGCTTTGGGACTCCCGAGCCTTCCTACGAGCAGTACTTC. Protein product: CASSLARFGTPEPSYEQYF.

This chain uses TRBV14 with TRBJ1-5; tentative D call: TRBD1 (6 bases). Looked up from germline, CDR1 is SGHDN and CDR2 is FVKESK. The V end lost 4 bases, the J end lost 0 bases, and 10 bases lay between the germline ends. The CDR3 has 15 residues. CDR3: CASSPGTNSNQPQHF. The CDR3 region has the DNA TGTGCCAGCAGCCCCGGGACAAATAGCAATCAGCCCCAGCATTTT.

As DNA, the CDR3 is TGTGCCAGCAGCTTAGGGACAGGAATTAATTCACCCCTCCACTTT. The encoded protein is CASSLGTGINSPLHF. The chain recombines TRBV13 with TRBJ1-6, with a possible D match to TRBD1 (6 bases). V was pared by 0 bases and J by 6 bases, with 9 bases between. The CDR3 is 15 amino acids. CDR1 PRHDT and CDR2 FYEKMQ come from the germline V gene (reference sequence).

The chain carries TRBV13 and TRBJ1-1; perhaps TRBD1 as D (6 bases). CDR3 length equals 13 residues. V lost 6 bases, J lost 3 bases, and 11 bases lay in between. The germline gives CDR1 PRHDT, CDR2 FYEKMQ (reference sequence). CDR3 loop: CASSLRGDTEAFF. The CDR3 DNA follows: TGTGCCAGCAGTCTTAGGGGGGACACTGAAGCTTTCTTT.

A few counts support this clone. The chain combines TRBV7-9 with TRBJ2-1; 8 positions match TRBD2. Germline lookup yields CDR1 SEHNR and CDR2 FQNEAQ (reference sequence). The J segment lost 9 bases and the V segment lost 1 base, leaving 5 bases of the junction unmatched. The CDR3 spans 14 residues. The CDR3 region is CASSLVAGIREQFF. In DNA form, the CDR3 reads TGTGCCAGCAGCTTAGTAGCGGGAATCCGTGAGCAGTTCTTC.

CDR3 in DNA: TGTGCCAGCAGTGAACTCGCGGAGCAGTTCTTC. Its protein is CASSELAEQFF. The V and J genes are TRBV2 and TRBJ2-1; D unresolved. V lost 2 bases to trimming and J lost 10 bases, with 6 bases between them. The germline V gene has CDR1 SNHLY and CDR2 FYNNEI. The CDR3 extends over 11 amino acids.

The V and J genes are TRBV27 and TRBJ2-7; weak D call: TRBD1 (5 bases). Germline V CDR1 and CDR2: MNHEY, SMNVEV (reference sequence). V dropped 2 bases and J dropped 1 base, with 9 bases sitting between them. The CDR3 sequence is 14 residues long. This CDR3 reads CASSLISGSYEQYF. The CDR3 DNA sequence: TGTGCCAGCAGTTTAATTTCAGGGTCCTACGAGCAGTACTTC.

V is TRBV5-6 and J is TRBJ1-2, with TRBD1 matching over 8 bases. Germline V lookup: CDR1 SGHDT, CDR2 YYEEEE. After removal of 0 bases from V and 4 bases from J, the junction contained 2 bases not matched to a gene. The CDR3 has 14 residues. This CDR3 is CASSLGTGSYGYTF. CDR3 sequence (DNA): TGTGCCAGCAGCTTGGGGACAGGGAGCTATGGCTACACCTTC. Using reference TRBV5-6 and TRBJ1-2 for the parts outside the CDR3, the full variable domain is DAGVTQSPTHLIKTRGQQVTLRCSPKSGHDTVSWYQQALGQGPQFIFQYYEEEERQRGNFPDRFSGHQFPNYSSELNVNALLLGDSALYLCASSLGTGSYGYTFGSGTRLTVV.

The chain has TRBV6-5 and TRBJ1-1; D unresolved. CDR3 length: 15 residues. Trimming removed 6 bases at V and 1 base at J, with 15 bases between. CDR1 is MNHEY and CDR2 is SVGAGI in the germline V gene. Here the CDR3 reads CASSSGGSPNTEAFF. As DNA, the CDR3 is TGTGCCAGCAGCTCTGGAGGATCGCCGAACACTGAAGCTTTCTTT.

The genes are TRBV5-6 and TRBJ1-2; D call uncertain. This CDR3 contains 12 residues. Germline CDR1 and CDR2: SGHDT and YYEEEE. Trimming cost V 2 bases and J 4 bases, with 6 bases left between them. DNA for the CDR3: TGTGCCAGCAGCTTTGTGAGCTATGGCTACACCTTC. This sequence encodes CASSFVSYGYTF.

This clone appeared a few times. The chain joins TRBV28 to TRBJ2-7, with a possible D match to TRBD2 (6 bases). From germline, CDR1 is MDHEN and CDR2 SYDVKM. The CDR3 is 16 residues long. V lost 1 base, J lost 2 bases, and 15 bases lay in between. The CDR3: CASSLYLGLATYEQYF. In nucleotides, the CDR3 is TGTGCCAGCAGTTTATACCTCGGTCTAGCGACCTACGAGCAGTACTTC.

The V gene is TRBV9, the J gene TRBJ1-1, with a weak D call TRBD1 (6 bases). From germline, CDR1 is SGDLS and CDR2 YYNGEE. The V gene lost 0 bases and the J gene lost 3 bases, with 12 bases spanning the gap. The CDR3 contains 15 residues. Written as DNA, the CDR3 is TGTGCCAGCAGCGTAGACGGGGGGCCGGACACTGAAGCTTTCTTT. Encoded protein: CASSVDGGPDTEAFF.

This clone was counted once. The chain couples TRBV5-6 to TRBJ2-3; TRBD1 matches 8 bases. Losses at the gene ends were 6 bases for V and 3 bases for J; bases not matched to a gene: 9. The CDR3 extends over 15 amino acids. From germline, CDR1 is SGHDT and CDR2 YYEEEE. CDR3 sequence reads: CASNLDRERTDTQYF. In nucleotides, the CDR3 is TGTGCCAGCAATCTGGACAGGGAGAGAACAGATACGCAGTATTTT. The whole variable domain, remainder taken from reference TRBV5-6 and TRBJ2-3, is DAGVTQSPTHLIKTRGQQVTLRCSPKSGHDTVSWYQQALGQGPQFIFQYYEEEERQRGNFPDRFSGHQFPNYSSELNVNALLLGDSALYLCASNLDRERTDTQYFGPGTRLTVL.

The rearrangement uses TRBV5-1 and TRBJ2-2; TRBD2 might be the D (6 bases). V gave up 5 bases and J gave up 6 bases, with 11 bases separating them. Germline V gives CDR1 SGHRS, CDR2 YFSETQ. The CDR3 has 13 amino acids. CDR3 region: CASRLAVAGELFF. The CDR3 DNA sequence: TGCGCCAGCAGACTAGCTGTTGCCGGGGAGCTGTTTTTT.

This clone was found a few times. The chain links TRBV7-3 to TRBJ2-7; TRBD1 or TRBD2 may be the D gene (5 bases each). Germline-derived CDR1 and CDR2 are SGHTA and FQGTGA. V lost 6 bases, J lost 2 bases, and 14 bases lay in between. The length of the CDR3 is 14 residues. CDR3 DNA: TGTGCCAGCAGAGAGGGACCGCTCCCCTACGAGCAGTACTTC. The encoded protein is CASREGPLPYEQYF.